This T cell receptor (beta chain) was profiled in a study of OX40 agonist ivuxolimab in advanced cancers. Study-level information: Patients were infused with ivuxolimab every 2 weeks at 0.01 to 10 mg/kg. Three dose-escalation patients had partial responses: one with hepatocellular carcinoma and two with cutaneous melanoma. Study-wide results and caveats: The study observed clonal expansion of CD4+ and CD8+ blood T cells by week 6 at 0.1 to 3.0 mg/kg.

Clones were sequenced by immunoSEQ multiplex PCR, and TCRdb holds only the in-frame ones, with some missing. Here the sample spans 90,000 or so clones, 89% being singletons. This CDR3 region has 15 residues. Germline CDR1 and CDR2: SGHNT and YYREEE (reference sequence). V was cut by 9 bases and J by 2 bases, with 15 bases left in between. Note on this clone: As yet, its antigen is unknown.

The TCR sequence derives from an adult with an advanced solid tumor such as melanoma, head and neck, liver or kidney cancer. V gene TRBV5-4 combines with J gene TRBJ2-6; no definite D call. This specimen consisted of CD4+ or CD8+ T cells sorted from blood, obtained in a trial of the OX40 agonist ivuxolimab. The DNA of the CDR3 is TGTGCCACCGGGCAATGGTCAACTGGGGCCAACGTCCTGACTTTC. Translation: CATGQWSTGANVLTF. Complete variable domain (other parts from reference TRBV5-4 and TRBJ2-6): ETGVTQSPTHLIKTRGQQVTLRCSSQSGHNTVSWYQQALGQGPQFIFQYYREEENGRGNFPPRFSGLQFPNYSSELNVNALELDDSALYLCATGQWSTGANVLTFGAGSRLTVL.